A single sample gave rise to the 7 T cell receptor beta chains below, sequenced in a study of cytomegalovirus exposure and HLA in healthy donors. PCR employed 60 Vbeta and 13 Jbeta primers. Generated by immunoSEQ multiplex PCR, the TCRdb table keeps only in-frame clones and is missing some. The repertoire holds about 150,000 clones, with 79% as singletons. Sequenced sample: PBMCs. The receptors shown here come from a human donor in good health.

The chain couples TRBV7-9 to TRBJ2-2; D perhaps matches TRBD1 (5 bases). The CDR3 loop spans 12 amino acids. V shed 5 bases and J shed 6 bases, with 7 bases lying between them. Germline V CDR1 and CDR2: SEHNR, FQNEAQ (reference sequence). DNA for the CDR3: TGTGCCAGCAGCCCGACAGCCGGGGAGCTGTTTTTT. This translates into CASSPTAGELFF. The complete variable domain, with remaining parts taken from reference TRBV7-9 and TRBJ2-2, reads DTGVSQNPRHKITKRGQNVTFRCDPISEHNRLYWYRQTLGQGPEFLTYFQNEAQLEKSRLLSDRFSAERPKGSFSTLEIQRTEQGDSAMYLCASSPTAGELFFGEGSRLTVL.

The chain employs TRBV19 and TRBJ1-6; 9 nucleotides align to TRBD1. Looked up from germline, CDR1 is LNHDA and CDR2 is SQIVND (reference sequence). The CDR3 has 16 amino acids. The trim removed 1 base at V and 5 bases at J, leaving 3 bases unmatched. The chain's CDR3 is CASSIGTGANNSPLHF. Written as DNA, the CDR3 is TGTGCCAGTAGTATAGGGACAGGGGCAAATAATTCACCCCTCCACTTT.

The CDR3 protein is CASSVRQAPSGNTIYF. DNA of the CDR3: TGTGCCAGCAGCGTAAGACAGGCCCCCTCTGGAAACACCATATATTTT. The chain is built from TRBV7-6 and TRBJ1-3, with D possibly being TRBD1 (6 bases). Looked up from germline, CDR1 is SGHVS and CDR2 is FNYEAQ. This CDR3 is 16 amino acids long. V was trimmed by 5 bases and J by 0 bases, leaving 14 bases between them.

This clone was observed a few times. The V call is TRBV2, the J call TRBJ1-5; D remains unclear. Germline V gene lookup returns CDR1 SNHLY and CDR2 FYNNEI. Trimming took 3 bases from V and 9 from J, leaving 12 bases between them. This CDR3 comprises 13 residues. The CDR3 nucleotides are TGTGCCAGCAGTGATGTCCGCGGCGGGCCCCAGCATTTT. Translated, it gives CASSDVRGGPQHF.

The chain carries TRBV12-2 and TRBJ2-7; the table names TRBD2, a call not compared with the DNA. TRBV12-2 counts as a pseudogene. The CDR3 runs to 19 residues. CDR3 sequence: CASRLTPPSGRAVWYEQYF. CDR3 nucleotide sequence: TGTGCAAGTCGCTTAACCCCCCCTAGCGGGAGGGCCGTATGGTACGAGCAGTACTTC.

The CDR3 loop reads CASASVLAGDTGELFF. Here the CDR3 DNA reads TGTGCCAGTGCTTCGGTGCTAGCGGGGGACACCGGGGAGCTGTTTTTT. The chain combines TRBV19 with TRBJ2-2, with 10 bases that match TRBD2. Trimming removed 8 bases from V and 3 bases from J; junction bases left unmatched: 9. The CDR3 runs 16 residues. Germline-derived CDR1 and CDR2 are LNHDA and SQIVND (reference sequence). Filled out from reference TRBV19 and TRBJ2-2, the complete variable domain reads DGGITQSPKYLFRKEGQNVTLSCEQNLNHDAMYWYRQDPGQGLRLIYYSQIVNDFQKGDIAEGYSVSREKKESFPLTVTSAQKNPTAFYLCASASVLAGDTGELFFGEGSRLTVL.

The chain employs TRBV30 and TRBJ2-7; TRBD1 might be the D (5 bases). V shed 4 bases and J shed 0 bases, with 13 bases lying between them. The germline V gene has CDR1 GTSNPN and CDR2 SVGIG (reference sequence). This CDR3 spans 14 amino acids. The CDR3 sequence is CAWKDSRSSYEQYF. CDR3 DNA: TGTGCCTGGAAAGACAGCCGGAGCTCCTACGAGCAGTACTTC.